The rows below give T cell receptor beta chains drawn from one sample of a study of cytomegalovirus exposure and HLA in healthy donors. Sequencing was performed with immunoSEQ multiplex PCR; in TCRdb, only in-frame clones are kept and a portion is missing. The repertoire holds about 98,000 clones, roughly 80% seen once, with 15% to 20% in the top ten. Sequenced: PBMCs. All receptors come from a man aged 55 to 70 in good health and CMV-seropositive. Both conserved end residues are part of each CDR3. A D gene is named only where the DNA matches it firmly. Rows give clone size only sometimes, using once, few, many, or a class for an expanded clone.

j_gene: TRBJ2-5
d_gene: NA
abundance: NA
v_gene: TRBV5-8
CDR3aa: CASSLVRETQYF
CDR3nt: TGTGCCAGCAGCTTGGTGAGGGAGACCCAGTACTTC

j_gene: TRBJ2-3
d_gene: NA
abundance: NA
v_gene: TRBV5-1
CDR3aa: CASQAAQSTDTQYF
CDR3nt: TGCGCCAGCCAGGCCGCACAAAGCACAGATACGCAGTATTTT

j_gene: TRBJ2-1
d_gene: TRBD2
abundance: NA
v_gene: TRBV4-1
CDR3aa: CASSQQRGVNEQFF
CDR3nt: TGCGCCAGCAGCCAACAGCGGGGGGTCAATGAGCAGTTCTTC

j_gene: TRBJ2-3
d_gene: TRBD1
abundance: NA
v_gene: TRBV27
CDR3aa: CASGTRTGAGDTQYF
CDR3nt: TGTGCCAGCGGAACCCGGACAGGGGCTGGAGATACGCAGTATTTT

j_gene: TRBJ2-2
d_gene: TRBD2
abundance: once
v_gene: TRBV4-3
CDR3aa: CASSQEAAGGQFGGELFF
CDR3nt: TGCGCCAGCAGCCAAGAAGCAGCGGGGGGGCAGTTCGGCGGGGAGCTGTTTTTT

j_gene: TRBJ2-5
d_gene: TRBD1
abundance: NA
v_gene: TRBV9
CDR3aa: CASSDSGTGWGETQYF
CDR3nt: TGTGCCAGCAGTGACTCCGGGACAGGGTGGGGGGAGACCCAGTACTTC

j_gene: TRBJ2-2
d_gene: NA
abundance: NA
v_gene: TRBV2
CDR3aa: CASTQGSGELFF
CDR3nt: TGTGCCAGCACACAGGGTTCCGGGGAGCTGTTTTTT

j_gene: TRBJ1-5
d_gene: TRBD1
abundance: NA
v_gene: TRBV2
CDR3aa: CASSERGLDQPQHF
CDR3nt: TGTGCCAGCAGTGAGAGGGGGCTTGATCAGCCCCAGCATTTT

j_gene: TRBJ2-4
d_gene: TRBD1
abundance: few
v_gene: TRBV9
CDR3aa: CASSDGTVKNIQYF
CDR3nt: TGTGCCAGCAGCGACGGGACAGTCAAAAACATTCAGTACTTC

j_gene: TRBJ2-1
d_gene: NA
abundance: NA
v_gene: TRBV5-4
CDR3aa: CASSLRGSYNEQFF
CDR3nt: TGTGCCAGCAGCTTGAGGGGCTCTTACAATGAGCAGTTCTTC

j_gene: TRBJ1-2
d_gene: NA
abundance: NA
v_gene: TRBV19
CDR3aa: CASSIGGRGDYGYTF
CDR3nt: TGTGCCAGTAGTATCGGTGGCAGGGGTGACTATGGCTACACCTTC

j_gene: TRBJ1-6
d_gene: TRBD1
abundance: few
v_gene: TRBV4-1
CDR3aa: CASSLTGTGSDSPLHF
CDR3nt: TGCGCCAGCAGCCTCACCGGGACAGGGTCTGATTCACCCCTCCACTTT

j_gene: TRBJ1-1
d_gene: TRBD1
abundance: NA
v_gene: TRBV5-1
CDR3aa: CASSPEGAGMNTEAFF
CDR3nt: TGCGCCAGCAGCCCTGAGGGGGCCGGCATGAACACTGAAGCTTTCTTT

j_gene: TRBJ2-3
d_gene: NA
abundance: NA
v_gene: TRBV19
CDR3aa: CASSISLFAAGAIDTQYF
CDR3nt: TGTGCCAGTAGTATCTCTCTCTTTGCCGCGGGGGCGATAGATACGCAGTATTTT

j_gene: TRBJ1-2
d_gene: NA
abundance: NA
v_gene: TRBV25-1
CDR3aa: CASSEYMDRGVYGYTF
CDR3nt: TGTGCCAGCAGTGAATATATGGACCGGGGGGTCTATGGCTACACCTTC

j_gene: TRBJ1-1
d_gene: TRBD1
abundance: NA
v_gene: TRBV27
CDR3aa: CASSLFPVAGGTEAFF
CDR3nt: TGTGCCAGCAGTTTATTCCCTGTGGCAGGGGGCACTGAAGCTTTCTTT

j_gene: TRBJ1-1
d_gene: TRBD1
abundance: NA
v_gene: TRBV7-7
CDR3aa: CASSLSPGTGRQTEAFF
CDR3nt: TGTGCTAGCAGCTTAAGCCCCGGGACAGGGAGGCAAACTGAAGCTTTCTTT

j_gene: TRBJ1-2
d_gene: NA
abundance: NA
v_gene: TRBV7-9
CDR3aa: CASSLVSLDSIYGYTF
CDR3nt: TGTGCCAGCAGCTTAGTTAGTCTGGACAGCATCTATGGCTACACCTTC

j_gene: TRBJ2-1
d_gene: TRBD2
abundance: NA
v_gene: TRBV11-3
CDR3aa: CASSLGSGGARNEQFF
CDR3nt: TGTGCCAGCAGCTTGGGTAGCGGGGGGGCACGCAATGAGCAGTTCTTC

j_gene: TRBJ2-3
d_gene: NA
abundance: NA
v_gene: TRBV4-1
CDR3aa: CASSQHTDTQYF
CDR3nt: TGCGCCAGCAGCCAACACACAGATACGCAGTATTTT

j_gene: TRBJ1-6
d_gene: NA
abundance: NA
v_gene: TRBV12-2
CDR3aa: CASRPRGGKARSPLHF
CDR3nt: TGTGCAAGTCGCCCACGAGGTGGAAAGGCTCGTTCACCCCTCCACTTT

j_gene: TRBJ2-7
d_gene: TRBD1
abundance: NA
v_gene: TRBV5-4
CDR3aa: CASSPGTGFHEQYF
CDR3nt: TGTGCCAGCAGCCCCGGGACAGGGTTCCACGAGCAGTACTTC

j_gene: TRBJ1-1
d_gene: TRBD1
abundance: NA
v_gene: TRBV30
CDR3aa: CAWATGVSAFF
CDR3nt: TGTGCCTGGGCGACAGGGGTATCTGCTTTCTTT

j_gene: TRBJ1-6
d_gene: NA
abundance: NA
v_gene: TRBV6-6
CDR3aa: CASSPPSSYNSPLHF
CDR3nt: TGTGCCAGCAGCCCTCCGAGCTCCTATAATTCACCCCTCCACTTT

j_gene: TRBJ1-2
d_gene: TRBD1
abundance: NA
v_gene: TRBV19
CDR3aa: CASSIGLNPTGGYGYPF
CDR3nt: TGTGCCAGTAGTATAGGCTTGAATCCGACAGGGGGCTATGGCTACCCCTTC

j_gene: TRBJ2-5
d_gene: NA
abundance: NA
v_gene: TRBV11-3
CDR3aa: CASSLHNQETQYF
CDR3nt: TGTGCCAGCAGCTTACACAACCAAGAGACCCAGTACTTC

j_gene: TRBJ2-7
d_gene: NA
abundance: NA
v_gene: TRBV27
CDR3aa: CASSLPDSYEQYF
CDR3nt: TGTGCCAGCAGTTTGCCAGACTCCTACGAGCAGTACTTC

j_gene: TRBJ1-3
d_gene: NA
abundance: NA
v_gene: TRBV28
CDR3aa: CASSLSGGISGNTIYF
CDR3nt: TGTGCCAGCAGTTTATCGGGGGGTATCTCTGGAAACACCATATATTTT